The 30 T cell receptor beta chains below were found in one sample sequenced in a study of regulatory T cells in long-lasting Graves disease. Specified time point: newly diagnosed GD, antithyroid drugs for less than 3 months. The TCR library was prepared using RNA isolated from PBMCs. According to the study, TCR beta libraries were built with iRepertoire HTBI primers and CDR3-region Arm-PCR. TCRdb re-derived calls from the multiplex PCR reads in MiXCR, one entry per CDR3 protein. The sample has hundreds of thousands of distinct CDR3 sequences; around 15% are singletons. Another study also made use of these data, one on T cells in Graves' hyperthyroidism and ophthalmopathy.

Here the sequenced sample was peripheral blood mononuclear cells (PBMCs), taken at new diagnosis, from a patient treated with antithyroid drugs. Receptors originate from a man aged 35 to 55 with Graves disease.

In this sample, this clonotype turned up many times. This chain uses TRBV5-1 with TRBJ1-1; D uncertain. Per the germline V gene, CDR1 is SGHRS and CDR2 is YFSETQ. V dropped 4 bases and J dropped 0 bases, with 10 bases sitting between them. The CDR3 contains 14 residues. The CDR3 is CASSPGELNTEAFF. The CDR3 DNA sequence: TGCGCCAGCAGCCCCGGGGAGTTGAACACTGAAGCTTTCTTT.

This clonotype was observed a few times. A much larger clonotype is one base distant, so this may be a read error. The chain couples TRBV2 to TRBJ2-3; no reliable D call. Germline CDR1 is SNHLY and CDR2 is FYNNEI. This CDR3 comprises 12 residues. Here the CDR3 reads CVSSGVADTQYF. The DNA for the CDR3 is TGTGTCAGCAGTGGAGTCGCAGATACGCAGTATTTT. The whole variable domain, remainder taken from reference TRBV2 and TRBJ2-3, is EPEVTQTPSHQVTQMGQEVILRCVPISNHLYFYWYRQILGQKVEFLVSFYNNEISEKSEIFDDQFSVERPDGSNFTLKIRSTKLEDSAMYFCVSSGVADTQYFGPGTRLTVL.

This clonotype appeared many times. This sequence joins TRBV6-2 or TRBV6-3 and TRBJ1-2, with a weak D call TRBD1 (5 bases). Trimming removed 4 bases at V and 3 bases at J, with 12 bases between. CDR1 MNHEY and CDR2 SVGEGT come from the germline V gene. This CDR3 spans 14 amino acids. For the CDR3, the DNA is TGTGCCAGCAGTTCTTCACAGGACTACTATGGCTACACCTTC. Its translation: CASSSSQDYYGYTF.

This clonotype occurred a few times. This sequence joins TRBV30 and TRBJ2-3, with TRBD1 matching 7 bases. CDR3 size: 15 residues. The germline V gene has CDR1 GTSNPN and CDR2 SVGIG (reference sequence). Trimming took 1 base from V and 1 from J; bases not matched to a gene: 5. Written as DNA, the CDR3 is TGTGCCTGGAGTGAACAGGGGTACGGCACAGATACGCAGTATTTT. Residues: CAWSEQGYGTDTQYF.

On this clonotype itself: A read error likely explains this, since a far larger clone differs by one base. CDR3 residues: CASSSRTRGEGTQYF. The CDR3 DNA is TGTGCCAGCAGTTCAAGGACTAGAGGGGAAGGGACCCAGTACTTC. This rearrangement joins TRBV28 to TRBJ2-3, with 7 bases that match TRBD2. TRBJ2-5 explains the end of the DNA better; the J call may be wrong. The V gene's germline CDR1 is MDHEN and CDR2 SYDVKM. The CDR3 has 15 amino acids.

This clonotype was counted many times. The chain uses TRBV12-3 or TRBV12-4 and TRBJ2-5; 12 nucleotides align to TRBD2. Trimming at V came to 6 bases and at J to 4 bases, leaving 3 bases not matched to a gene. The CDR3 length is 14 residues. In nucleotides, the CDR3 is TGTGCCAGCAGACTAGCGGGGGGTGGAGAGACCCAGTACTTC. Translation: CASRLAGGGETQYF.

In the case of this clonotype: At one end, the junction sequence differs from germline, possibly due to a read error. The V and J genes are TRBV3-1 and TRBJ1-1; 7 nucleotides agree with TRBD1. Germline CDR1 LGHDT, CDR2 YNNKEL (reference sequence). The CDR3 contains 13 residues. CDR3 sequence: CAGSLTGDTEAFF. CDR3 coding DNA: TGTGCCGGCAGCCTCACAGGGGACACTGAAGCTTTCTTT.

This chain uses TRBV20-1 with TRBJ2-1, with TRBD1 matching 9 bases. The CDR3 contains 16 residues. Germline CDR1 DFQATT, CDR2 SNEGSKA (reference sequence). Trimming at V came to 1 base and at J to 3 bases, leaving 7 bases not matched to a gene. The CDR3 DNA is TGCAGTGCTAGAGTGTCCGGGACAGGGTTCTACAATGAGCAGTTCTTC. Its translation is CSARVSGTGFYNEQFF.

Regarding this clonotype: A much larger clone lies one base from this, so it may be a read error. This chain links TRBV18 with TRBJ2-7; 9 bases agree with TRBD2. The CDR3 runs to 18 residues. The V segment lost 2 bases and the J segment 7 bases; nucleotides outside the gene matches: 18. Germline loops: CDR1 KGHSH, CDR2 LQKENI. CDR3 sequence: CASSPSSGGWNSYNEQYF. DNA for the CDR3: TGTGCCAGCTCACCATCCAGCGGGGGGTGGAACTCCTACAATGAGCAGTACTTC.

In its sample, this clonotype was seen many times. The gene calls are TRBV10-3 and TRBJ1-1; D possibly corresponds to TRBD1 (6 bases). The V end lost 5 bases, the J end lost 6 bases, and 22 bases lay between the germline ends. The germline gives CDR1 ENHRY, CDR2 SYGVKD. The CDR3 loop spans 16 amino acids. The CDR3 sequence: CAISQGRGGGNPEAFF. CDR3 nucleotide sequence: TGTGCCATCAGTCAAGGCAGGGGAGGGGGAAACCCTGAAGCTTTCTTT.

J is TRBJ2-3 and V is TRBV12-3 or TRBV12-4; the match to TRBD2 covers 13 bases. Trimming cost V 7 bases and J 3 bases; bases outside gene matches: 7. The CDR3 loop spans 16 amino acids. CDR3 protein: CASTLTSGGGTDTQYF. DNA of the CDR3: TGTGCCAGCACCCTCACTAGCGGGGGGGGGACAGATACGCAGTATTTT.

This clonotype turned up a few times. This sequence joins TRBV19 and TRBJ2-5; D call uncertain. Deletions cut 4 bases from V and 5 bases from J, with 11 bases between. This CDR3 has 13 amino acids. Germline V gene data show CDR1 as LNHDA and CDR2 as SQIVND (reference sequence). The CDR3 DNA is TGTGCCAGTAGTAAGTCCCCCCCTGAGACCCAGTACTTC. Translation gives CASSKSPPETQYF.

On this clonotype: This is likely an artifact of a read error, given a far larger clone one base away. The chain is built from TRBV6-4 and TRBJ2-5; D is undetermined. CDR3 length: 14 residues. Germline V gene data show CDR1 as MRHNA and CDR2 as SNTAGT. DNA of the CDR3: TGTGCCGGCAGTTACCGGTGGCTCCAAGAGACCCAGTACTTC. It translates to CAGSYRWLQETQYF.

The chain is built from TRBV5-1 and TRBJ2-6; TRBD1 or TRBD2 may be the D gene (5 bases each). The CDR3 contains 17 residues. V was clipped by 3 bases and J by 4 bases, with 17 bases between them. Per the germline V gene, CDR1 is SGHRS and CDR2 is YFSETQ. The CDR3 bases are TGCGCCAGCAGCTCATCCGGGACCCCAACCGGGGCCAACGTCCTGACTTTC. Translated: CASSSSGTPTGANVLTF.

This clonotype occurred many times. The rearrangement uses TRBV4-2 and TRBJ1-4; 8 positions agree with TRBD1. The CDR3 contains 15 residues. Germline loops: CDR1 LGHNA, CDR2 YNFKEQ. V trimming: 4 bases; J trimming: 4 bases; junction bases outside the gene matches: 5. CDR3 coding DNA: TGTGCCAGCAGCCCCACGGACAGGGATAATGAAAAACTGTTTTTT. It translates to CASSPTDRDNEKLFF.

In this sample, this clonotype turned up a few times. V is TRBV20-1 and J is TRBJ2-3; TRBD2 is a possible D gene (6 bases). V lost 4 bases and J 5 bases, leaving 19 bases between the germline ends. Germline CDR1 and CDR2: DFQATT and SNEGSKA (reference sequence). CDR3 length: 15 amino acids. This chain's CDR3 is CSATTGSGSIDTQYF. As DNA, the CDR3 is TGCAGTGCTACGACCGGGAGTGGATCTATAGATACGCAGTATTTT.

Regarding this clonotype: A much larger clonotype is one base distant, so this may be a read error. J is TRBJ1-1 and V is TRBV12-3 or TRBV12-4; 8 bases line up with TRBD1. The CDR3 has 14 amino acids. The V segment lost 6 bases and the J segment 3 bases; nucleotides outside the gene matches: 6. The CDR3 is CASSLRGLHTEAFF. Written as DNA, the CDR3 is TGTGCCAGCAGCCTCAGGGGGCTTCACACTGAAGCTTTCTTT.

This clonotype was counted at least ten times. CDR3: CASASGSFNEKLFF. As DNA, the CDR3 is TGTGCCAGCGCATCCGGGAGCTTCAATGAAAAACTGTTTTTT. V usage is TRBV2 and J usage is TRBJ1-4; no firm D call. The CDR3 covers 14 residues. V dropped 8 bases and J dropped 5 bases, with 15 bases sitting between them. CDR1 SNHLY and CDR2 FYNNEI come from the germline V gene.

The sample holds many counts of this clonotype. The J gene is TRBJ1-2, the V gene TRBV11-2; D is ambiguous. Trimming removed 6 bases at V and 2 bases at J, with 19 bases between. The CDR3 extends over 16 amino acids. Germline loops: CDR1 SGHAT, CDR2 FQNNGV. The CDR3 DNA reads TGTGCCAGCAGGTCTTCTCCCGGCACCGTCAACTATGGCTACACCTTC. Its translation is CASRSSPGTVNYGYTF.

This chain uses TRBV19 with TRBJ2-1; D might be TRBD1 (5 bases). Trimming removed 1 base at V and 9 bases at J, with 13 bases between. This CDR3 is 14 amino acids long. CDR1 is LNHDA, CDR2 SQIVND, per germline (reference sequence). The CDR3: CASSIGWGDSEQFF. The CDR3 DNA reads TGTGCCAGTAGTATAGGGTGGGGCGACAGTGAGCAGTTCTTC.

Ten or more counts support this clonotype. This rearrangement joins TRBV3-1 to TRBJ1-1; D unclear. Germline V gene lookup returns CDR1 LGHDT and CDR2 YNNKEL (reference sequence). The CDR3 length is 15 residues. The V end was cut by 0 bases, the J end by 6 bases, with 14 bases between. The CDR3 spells CASSQDSSPWAEAFF. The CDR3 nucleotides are TGTGCCAGCAGCCAAGATTCCAGTCCCTGGGCTGAAGCTTTCTTT. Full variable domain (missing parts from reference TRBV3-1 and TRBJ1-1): DTAVSQTPKYLVTQMGNDKSIKCEQNLGHDTMYWYKQDSKKFLKIMFSYNNKELIINETVPNRFSPKSPDKAHLNLHINSLELGDSAVYFCASSQDSSPWAEAFFGQGTRLTVV.

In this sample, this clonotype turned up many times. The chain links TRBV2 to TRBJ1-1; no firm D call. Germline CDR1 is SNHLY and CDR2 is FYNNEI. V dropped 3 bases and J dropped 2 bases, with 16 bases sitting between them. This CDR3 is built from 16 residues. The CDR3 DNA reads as TGTGCCAGCAGTGACAGTTGGGCAGGAGACAACACTGAAGCTTTCTTT. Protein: CASSDSWAGDNTEAFF.

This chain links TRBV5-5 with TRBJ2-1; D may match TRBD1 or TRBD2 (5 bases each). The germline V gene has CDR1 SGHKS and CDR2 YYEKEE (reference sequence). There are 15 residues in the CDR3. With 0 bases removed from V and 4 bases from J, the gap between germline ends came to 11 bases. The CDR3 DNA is TGTGCCAGCAGCTTGGCGGGGCTTACATACAATGAGCAGTTCTTC. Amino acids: CASSLAGLTYNEQFF.

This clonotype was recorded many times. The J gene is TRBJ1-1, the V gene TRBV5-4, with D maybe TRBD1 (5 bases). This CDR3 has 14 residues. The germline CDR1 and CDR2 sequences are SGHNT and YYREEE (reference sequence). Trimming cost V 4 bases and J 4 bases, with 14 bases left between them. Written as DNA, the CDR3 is TGTGCCAGCAGCGAAGGACACGCTTTCACTGAAGCTTTCTTT. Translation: CASSEGHAFTEAFF.

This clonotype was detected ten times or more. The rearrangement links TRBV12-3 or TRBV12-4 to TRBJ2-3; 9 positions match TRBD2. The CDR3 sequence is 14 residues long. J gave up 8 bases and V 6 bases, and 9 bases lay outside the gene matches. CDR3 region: CASRRLAADGTQYF. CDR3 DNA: TGTGCCAGCAGACGACTAGCGGCGGACGGTACGCAGTATTTT.

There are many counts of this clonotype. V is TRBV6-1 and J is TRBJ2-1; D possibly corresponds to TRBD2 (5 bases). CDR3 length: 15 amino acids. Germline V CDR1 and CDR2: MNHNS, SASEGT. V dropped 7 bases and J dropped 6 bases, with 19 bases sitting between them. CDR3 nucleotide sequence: TGTGCCAGCAAATTAGGTCCCGGACTGCGCAATGAGCAGTTCTTC. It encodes CASKLGPGLRNEQFF.

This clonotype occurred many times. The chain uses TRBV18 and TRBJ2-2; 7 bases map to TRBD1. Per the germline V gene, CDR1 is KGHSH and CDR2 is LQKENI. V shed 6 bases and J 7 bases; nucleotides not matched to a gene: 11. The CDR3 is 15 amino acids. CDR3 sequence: CASSTGANGIGELFF. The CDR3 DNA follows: TGTGCCAGCTCTACAGGGGCCAACGGGATCGGGGAGCTGTTTTTT.

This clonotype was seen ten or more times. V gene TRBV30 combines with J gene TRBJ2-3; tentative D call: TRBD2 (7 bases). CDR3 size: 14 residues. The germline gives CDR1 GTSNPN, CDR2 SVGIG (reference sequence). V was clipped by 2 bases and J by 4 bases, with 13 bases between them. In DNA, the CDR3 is TGTGCCTGGAGTCTCGGAGGGGGGGCAGATACGCAGTATTTT. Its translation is CAWSLGGGADTQYF.

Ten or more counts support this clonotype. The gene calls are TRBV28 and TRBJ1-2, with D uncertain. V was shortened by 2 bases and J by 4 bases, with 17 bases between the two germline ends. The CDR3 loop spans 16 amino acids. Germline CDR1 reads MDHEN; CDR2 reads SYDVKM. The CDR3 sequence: CASSLSGGGIPYGYTF. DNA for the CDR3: TGTGCCAGCAGTTTAAGTGGTGGAGGCATCCCCTATGGCTACACCTTC.

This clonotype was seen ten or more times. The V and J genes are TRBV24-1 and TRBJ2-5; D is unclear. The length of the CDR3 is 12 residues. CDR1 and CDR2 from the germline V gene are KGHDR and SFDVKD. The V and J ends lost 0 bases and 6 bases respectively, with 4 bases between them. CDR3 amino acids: CATSDLLQTQYF. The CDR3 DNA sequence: TGTGCCACCAGTGATTTGCTTCAGACCCAGTACTTC.